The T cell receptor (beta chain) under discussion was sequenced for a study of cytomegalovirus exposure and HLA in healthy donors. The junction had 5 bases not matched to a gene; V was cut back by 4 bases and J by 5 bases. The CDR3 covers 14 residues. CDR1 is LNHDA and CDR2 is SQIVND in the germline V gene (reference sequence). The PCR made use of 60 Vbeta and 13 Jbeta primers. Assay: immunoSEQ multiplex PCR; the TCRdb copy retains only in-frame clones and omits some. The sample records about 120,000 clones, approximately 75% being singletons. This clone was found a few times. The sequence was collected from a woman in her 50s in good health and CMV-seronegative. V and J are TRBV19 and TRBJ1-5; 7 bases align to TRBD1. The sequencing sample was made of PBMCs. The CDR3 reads CASSTDRTDQPQHF. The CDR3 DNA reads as TGTGCCAGTAGTACGGACAGGACCGATCAGCCCCAGCATTTT.